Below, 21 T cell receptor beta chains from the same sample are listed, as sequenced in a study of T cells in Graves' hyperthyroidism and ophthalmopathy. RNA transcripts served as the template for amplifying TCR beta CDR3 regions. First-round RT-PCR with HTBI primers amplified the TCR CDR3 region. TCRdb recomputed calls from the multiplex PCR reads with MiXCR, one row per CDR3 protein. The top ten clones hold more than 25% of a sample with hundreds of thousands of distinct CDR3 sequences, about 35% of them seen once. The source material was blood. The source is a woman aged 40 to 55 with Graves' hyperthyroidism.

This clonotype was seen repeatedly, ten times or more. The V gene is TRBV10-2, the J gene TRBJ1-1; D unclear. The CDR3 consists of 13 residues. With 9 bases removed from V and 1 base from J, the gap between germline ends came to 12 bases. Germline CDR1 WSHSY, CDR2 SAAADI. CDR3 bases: TGCGCCAGAAGAACTCAGGCGAACACTGAAGCTTTCTTT. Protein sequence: CARRTQANTEAFF.

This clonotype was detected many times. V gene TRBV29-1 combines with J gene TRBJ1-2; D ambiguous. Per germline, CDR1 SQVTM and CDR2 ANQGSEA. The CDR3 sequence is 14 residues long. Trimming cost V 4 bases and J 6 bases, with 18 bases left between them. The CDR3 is CSVGIWALGDGYTF. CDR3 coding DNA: TGCAGCGTTGGTATTTGGGCCCTCGGGGATGGCTACACCTTC.

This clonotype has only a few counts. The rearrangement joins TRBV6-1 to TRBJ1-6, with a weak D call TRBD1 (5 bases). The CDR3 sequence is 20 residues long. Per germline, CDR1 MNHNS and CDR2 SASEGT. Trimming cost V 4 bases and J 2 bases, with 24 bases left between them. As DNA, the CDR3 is TGTGCCAGCAGTGCGAATCCGATCGACAGTTTCGGCCCCTATAATTCACCCCTCCACTTT. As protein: CASSANPIDSFGPYNSPLHF.

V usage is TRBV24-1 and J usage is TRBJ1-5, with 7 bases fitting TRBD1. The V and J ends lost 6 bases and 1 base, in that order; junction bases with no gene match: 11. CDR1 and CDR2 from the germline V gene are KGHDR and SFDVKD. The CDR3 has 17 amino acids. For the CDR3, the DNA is TGTGCCACCAGTAGCAGACAGGGTAGTGGGAGCAATCAGCCCCAGCATTTT. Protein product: CATSSRQGSGSNQPQHF.

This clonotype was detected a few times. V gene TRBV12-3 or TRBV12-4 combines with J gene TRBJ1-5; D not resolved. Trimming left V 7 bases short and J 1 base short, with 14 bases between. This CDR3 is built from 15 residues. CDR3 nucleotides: TGTGCCAGCACCCCGACCGCCGGAAGCAATCAGCCCCAGCATTTT. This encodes CASTPTAGSNQPQHF.

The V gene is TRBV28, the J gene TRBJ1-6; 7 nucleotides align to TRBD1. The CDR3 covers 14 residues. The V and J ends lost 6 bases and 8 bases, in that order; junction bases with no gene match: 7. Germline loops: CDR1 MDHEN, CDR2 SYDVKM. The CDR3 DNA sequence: TGTGCCAGCAGACCCGGGACAGCATATTCACCCCTCCACTTT. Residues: CASRPGTAYSPLHF.

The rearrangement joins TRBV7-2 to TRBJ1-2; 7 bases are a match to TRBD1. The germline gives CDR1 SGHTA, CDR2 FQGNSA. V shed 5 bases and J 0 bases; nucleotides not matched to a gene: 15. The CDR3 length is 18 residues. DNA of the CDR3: TGTGCCAGCAGCCAAGATTGGGGACAGACTTCGACTAACTATGGCTACACCTTC. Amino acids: CASSQDWGQTSTNYGYTF.

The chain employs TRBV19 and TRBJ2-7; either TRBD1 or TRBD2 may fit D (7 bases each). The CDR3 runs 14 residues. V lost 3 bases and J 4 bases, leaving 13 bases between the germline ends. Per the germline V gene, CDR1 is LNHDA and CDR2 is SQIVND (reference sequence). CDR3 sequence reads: CASSISGGEYEQYF. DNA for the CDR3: TGTGCCAGTAGTATCTCAGGGGGGGAGTACGAGCAGTACTTC.

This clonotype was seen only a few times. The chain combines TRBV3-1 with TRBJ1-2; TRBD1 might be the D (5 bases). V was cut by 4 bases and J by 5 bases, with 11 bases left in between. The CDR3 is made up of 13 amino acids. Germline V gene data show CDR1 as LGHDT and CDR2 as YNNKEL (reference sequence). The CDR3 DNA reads TGTGCCAGCAGCCGACAGCCCCATTATGGCTACACCTTC. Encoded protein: CASSRQPHYGYTF.

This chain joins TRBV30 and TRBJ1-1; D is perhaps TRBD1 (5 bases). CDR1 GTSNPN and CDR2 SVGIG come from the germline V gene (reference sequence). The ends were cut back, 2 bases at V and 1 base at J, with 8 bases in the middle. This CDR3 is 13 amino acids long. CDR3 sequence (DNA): TGTGCCTGGAGTAGCCAGGGGAACACTGAAGCTTTCTTT. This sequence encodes CAWSSQGNTEAFF.

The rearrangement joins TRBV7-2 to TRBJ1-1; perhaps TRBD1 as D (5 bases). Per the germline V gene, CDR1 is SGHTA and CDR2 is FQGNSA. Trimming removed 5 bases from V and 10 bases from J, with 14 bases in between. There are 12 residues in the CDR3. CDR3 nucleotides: TGTGCCAGCAGCGCGGGGGTTCGAGGAGCTTTCTTT. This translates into CASSAGVRGAFF.

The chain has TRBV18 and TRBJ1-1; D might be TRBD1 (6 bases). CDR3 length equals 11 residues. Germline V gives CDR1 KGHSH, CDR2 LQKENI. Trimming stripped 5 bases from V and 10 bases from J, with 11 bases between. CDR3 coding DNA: TGTGCCAGCTCAGGGGGCGCTGGAGCTTTCTTT. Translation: CASSGGAGAFF.

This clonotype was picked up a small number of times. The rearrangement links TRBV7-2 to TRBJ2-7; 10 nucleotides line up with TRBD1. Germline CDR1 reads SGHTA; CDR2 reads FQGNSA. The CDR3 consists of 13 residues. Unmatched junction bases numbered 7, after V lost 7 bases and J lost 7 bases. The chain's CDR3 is CASTPGQGWEQYF. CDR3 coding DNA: TGTGCCAGCACCCCGGGACAGGGGTGGGAGCAGTACTTC.

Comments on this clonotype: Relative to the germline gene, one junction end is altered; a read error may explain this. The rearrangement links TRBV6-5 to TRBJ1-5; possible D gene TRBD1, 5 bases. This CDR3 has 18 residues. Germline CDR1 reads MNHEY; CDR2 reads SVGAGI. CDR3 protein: CAISYASDSRVGNQPQHF. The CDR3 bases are TGTGCCATCAGTTACGCCTCCGACAGCCGGGTCGGCAATCAGCCCCAGCATTTT.

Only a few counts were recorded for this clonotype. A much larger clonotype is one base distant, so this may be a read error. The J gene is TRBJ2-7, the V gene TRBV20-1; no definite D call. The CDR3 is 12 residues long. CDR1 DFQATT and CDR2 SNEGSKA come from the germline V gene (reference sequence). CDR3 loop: CSARTGVYGQYF. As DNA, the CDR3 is TGCAGTGCGAGAACTGGGGTCTACGGGCAGTACTTC.

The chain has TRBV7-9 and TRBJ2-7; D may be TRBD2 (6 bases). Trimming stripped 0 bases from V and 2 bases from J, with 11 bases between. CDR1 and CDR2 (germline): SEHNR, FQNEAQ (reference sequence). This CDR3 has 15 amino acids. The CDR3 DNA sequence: TGTGCCAGCAGCTTAGCGGGAGGAACGGCCTACGAGCAGTACTTC. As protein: CASSLAGGTAYEQYF.

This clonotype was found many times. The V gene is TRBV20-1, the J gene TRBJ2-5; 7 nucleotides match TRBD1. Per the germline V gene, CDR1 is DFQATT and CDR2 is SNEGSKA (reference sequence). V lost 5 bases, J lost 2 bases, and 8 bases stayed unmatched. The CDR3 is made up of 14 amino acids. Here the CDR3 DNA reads TGCAGTGCTTTACTCGGGACAGCGCAAGAGACCCAGTACTTC. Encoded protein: CSALLGTAQETQYF.

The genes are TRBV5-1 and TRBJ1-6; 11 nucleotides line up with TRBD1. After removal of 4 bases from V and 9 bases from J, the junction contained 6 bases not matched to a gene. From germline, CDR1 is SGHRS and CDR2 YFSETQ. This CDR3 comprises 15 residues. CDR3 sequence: CASSVRDRGASPLHF. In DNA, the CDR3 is TGCGCCAGCAGCGTTCGGGACAGGGGGGCTTCACCCCTCCACTTT.

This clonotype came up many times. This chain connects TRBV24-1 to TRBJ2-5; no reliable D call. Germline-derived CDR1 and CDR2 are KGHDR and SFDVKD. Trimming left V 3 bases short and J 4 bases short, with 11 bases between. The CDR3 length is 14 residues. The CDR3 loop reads CATSDPPSAETQYF. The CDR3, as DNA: TGTGCCACCAGTGATCCGCCGTCTGCAGAGACCCAGTACTTC.

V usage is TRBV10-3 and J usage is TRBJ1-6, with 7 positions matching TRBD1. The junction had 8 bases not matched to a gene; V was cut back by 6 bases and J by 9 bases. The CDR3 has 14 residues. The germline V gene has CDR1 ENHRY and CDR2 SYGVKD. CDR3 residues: CAISGDRDTSPLHF. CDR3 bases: TGTGCCATCAGCGGGGACAGAGATACTTCACCCCTCCACTTT.

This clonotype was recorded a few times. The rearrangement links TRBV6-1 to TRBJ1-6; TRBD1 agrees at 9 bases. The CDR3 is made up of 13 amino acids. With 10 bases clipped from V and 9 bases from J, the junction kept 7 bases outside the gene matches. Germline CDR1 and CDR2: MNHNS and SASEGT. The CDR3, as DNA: TGTGCCACACGGACAGGGGCAGGTTCACCCCTCCACTTT. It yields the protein CATRTGAGSPLHF.